The 13 T cell receptor beta chains presented below share a single source sample, sequenced in a study of blood T cell repertoires in COVID-19. The table came from immunoSEQ multiplex PCR; TCRdb's copy has only in-frame clones and leaves some out. The sample lists approximately 26,000 clones; over 85% were seen once. Sequenced material: peripheral blood. All receptors come from a human donor in a cohort sampled during active COVID-19.

The V and J genes are TRBV5-1 and TRBJ1-1, with D tentatively TRBD1 (5 bases). Trimming took off 0 bases at V and 2 bases at J, with 14 bases between the two ends. The germline gives CDR1 SGHRS, CDR2 YFSETQ. This CDR3 contains 16 residues. The CDR3 protein is CASSLAGRASNTEAFF. CDR3 coding DNA: TGCGCCAGCAGCTTGGCTGGCAGGGCCTCTAACACTGAAGCTTTCTTT. The full variable domain, rest sourced from reference TRBV5-1 and TRBJ1-1, is KAGVTQTPRYLIKTRGQQVTLSCSPISGHRSVSWYQQTPGQGLQFLFEYFSETQRNKGNFPGRFSGRQFSNSRSEMNVSTLELGDSALYLCASSLAGRASNTEAFFGQGTRLTVV.

This chain uses TRBV6-1 with TRBJ2-7; D might be TRBD1 (6 bases). The CDR3 spans 16 residues. The V end lost 2 bases, the J end lost 0 bases, and 14 bases lay between the germline ends. Germline CDR1 MNHNS, CDR2 SASEGT. CDR3 region: CASSETEAGVSYEQYF. In DNA, the CDR3 is TGTGCCAGCAGTGAAACTGAGGCAGGGGTCTCCTACGAGCAGTACTTC.

The rearrangement joins TRBV2 to TRBJ2-2, with D possibly TRBD1 on 6 matching bases. The CDR3 has 14 amino acids. Trimming shortened V by 2 bases and J by 3 bases, and 7 bases separated the two germline ends. Germline CDR1 reads SNHLY; CDR2 reads FYNNEI. The CDR3 loop reads CASSENRDTGELFF. CDR3 coding DNA: TGTGCCAGCAGTGAAAACAGGGACACCGGGGAGCTGTTTTTT.

The rearrangement links TRBV24-1 to TRBJ2-1; D uncertain. Germline V gene sequence: CDR1 KGHDR, CDR2 SFDVKD. This CDR3 is 13 amino acids long. The V gene lost 8 bases and the J gene lost 1 base, with 8 bases spanning the gap. CDR3 amino acids: CATTSTSYNEQFF. As DNA, the CDR3 is TGTGCCACCACCTCAACTTCCTACAATGAGCAGTTCTTC.

V is TRBV7-9 and J is TRBJ2-1; 7 bases fit TRBD1. The CDR3 length is 15 residues. Germline V gene sequence: CDR1 SEHNR, CDR2 FQNEAQ (reference sequence). V lost 5 bases to trimming and J lost 4 bases; unmatched junction nucleotides: 8. This chain's CDR3 is CASSPQGKGYNEQFF. CDR3 bases: TGTGCCAGCAGCCCACAGGGGAAAGGGTACAATGAGCAGTTCTTC. Supplemented by reference TRBV7-9 and TRBJ2-1, the full variable domain reads DTGVSQNPRHKITKRGQNVTFRCDPISEHNRLYWYRQTLGQGPEFLTYFQNEAQLEKSRLLSDRFSAERPKGSFSTLEIQRTEQGDSAMYLCASSPQGKGYNEQFFGPGTRLTVL.

Notes on this clone: One end of the junction does not line up with germline, which may come from a read error. In nucleotides, the CDR3 is TGTGCCAGCAGCCGGGATCACACCGTCGGATTC. Translating gives CASSRDHTVGF. The chain carries TRBV7-9 and TRBJ2-7; perhaps TRBD2 as D (5 bases). The CDR3 covers 11 residues. The germline V gene encodes CDR1 SEHNR and CDR2 FQNEAQ (reference sequence).

In this sample, this clone turned up once. This chain joins TRBV6-5 and TRBJ2-7, with a tentative D call TRBD1 (5 bases). From germline, CDR1 is MNHEY and CDR2 SVGAGI. Trimming removed 6 bases from V and 1 base from J, with 13 bases in between. The CDR3 extends over 14 amino acids. CDR3 sequence (DNA): TGTGCCAGCAGGGACACCACACCTTCCTACGAGCAGTACTTC. Translation: CASRDTTPSYEQYF.

The V and J genes are TRBV5-5 and TRBJ2-7; 9 bases line up with TRBD1. This CDR3 region has 15 residues. CDR1 and CDR2 from the germline V gene are SGHKS and YYEKEE (reference sequence). The J segment lost 6 bases and the V segment lost 4 bases, leaving 11 bases of the junction unmatched. Here the CDR3 DNA reads TGTGCCAGCAGCCGAGACCGGGACAGGGCTCGCGAGCAGTACTTC. Encoded protein: CASSRDRDRAREQYF.

This rearrangement joins TRBV6-5 to TRBJ1-1, with 11 bases that match TRBD1. The germline V gene encodes CDR1 MNHEY and CDR2 SVGAGI. With 5 bases clipped from V and 6 bases from J, the junction kept 8 bases outside the gene matches. This CDR3 spans 15 amino acids. CDR3 amino acids: CASSPWTGGQAEAFF. The DNA for the CDR3 is TGTGCCAGCAGTCCGTGGACAGGGGGCCAGGCTGAAGCTTTCTTT.

V is TRBV5-1 and J is TRBJ2-6; D unresolved. CDR3 length: 17 residues. Germline loops: CDR1 SGHRS, CDR2 YFSETQ. The ends were cut back, 2 bases at V and 1 base at J, with 13 bases in the middle. CDR3 region: CASSFDGQTSGANVLTF. The CDR3 DNA is TGCGCCAGCAGCTTCGATGGTCAAACATCTGGGGCCAACGTCCTGACTTTC.

The rearrangement uses TRBV21-1 and TRBJ2-7; TRBD1, the table's D call, lacks a check against the DNA. TRBV21-1 is a pseudogene. The CDR3 has 15 residues. CDR3 nucleotides: TGTGCCAGCAGCAATCGACAGGGTACGATACACGAGCAGTACTTC. This codes for CASSNRQGTIHEQYF.

The chain carries TRBV7-9 and TRBJ2-7, with D tentatively TRBD1 (6 bases). The CDR3 has 17 amino acids. Trimming shortened V by 4 bases and J by 3 bases, and 22 bases separated the two germline ends. Per the germline V gene, CDR1 is SEHNR and CDR2 is FQNEAQ (reference sequence). The CDR3 region is CASSSVTPTTGLYEQYF. The CDR3 region has the DNA TGTGCCAGCAGCTCCGTCACTCCTACGACAGGACTCTACGAGCAGTACTTC. The entire variable domain, with the rest obtained from reference TRBV7-9 and TRBJ2-7, is as follows: DTGVSQNPRHKITKRGQNVTFRCDPISEHNRLYWYRQTLGQGPEFLTYFQNEAQLEKSRLLSDRFSAERPKGSFSTLEIQRTEQGDSAMYLCASSSVTPTTGLYEQYFGPGTRLTVT.

V and J are TRBV27 and TRBJ2-7; 8 bases are a match to TRBD1. The CDR3 spans 16 residues. CDR1 MNHEY and CDR2 SMNVEV come from the germline V gene (reference sequence). The V gene end was trimmed by 3 bases and the J gene end by 5 bases; junction bases not matched to a gene: 12. The CDR3 DNA sequence: TGTGCCAGCAGTTTGATTCCGACAGGGGTCGTCCACGAGCAGTACTTC. It encodes CASSLIPTGVVHEQYF.